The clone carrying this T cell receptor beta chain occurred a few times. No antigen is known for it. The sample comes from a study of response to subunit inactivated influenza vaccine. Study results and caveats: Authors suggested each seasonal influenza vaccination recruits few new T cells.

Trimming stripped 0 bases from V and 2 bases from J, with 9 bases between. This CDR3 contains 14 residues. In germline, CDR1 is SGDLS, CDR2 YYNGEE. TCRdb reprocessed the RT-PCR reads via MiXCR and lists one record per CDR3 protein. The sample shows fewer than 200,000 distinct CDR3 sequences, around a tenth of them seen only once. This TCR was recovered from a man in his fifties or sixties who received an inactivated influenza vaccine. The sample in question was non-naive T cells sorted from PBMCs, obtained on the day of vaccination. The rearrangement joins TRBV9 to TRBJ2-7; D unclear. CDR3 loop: CASSVGRTPYEQYF. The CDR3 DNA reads TGTGCCAGCAGCGTAGGAAGGACCCCCTACGAGCAGTACTTC.